This is a list of T cell receptor beta chains from one sample in a study of blood T cell repertoires in COVID-19. Sequenced by immunoSEQ multiplex PCR; TCRdb stores in-frame clones only, minus some. The sample lists about 300,000 clones, roughly nine tenths occurring once. The sample taken for sequencing was peripheral blood. The receptor set was obtained from a young woman with COVID-19, enrolled during active disease. The CDR3 runs from the conserved cysteine through the conserved F or W. D genes are given only for firm matches. For some rows the clone size is stated as once, few or many, or as a class when expanded; others skip it.

size | J | D | V | CDR3 | DNA
- | TRBJ1-2 | TRBD1 | TRBV18 | CASSLTTGARSDYGYTF | TGTGCCAGCTCACTGACGACAGGGGCACGGTCTGACTATGGCTACACCTTC
once | TRBJ2-2 | TRBD2 | TRBV7-2 | CASSLWGSGRALAGELFF | TGTGCCAGCAGCTTATGGGGTAGCGGGAGGGCCCTCGCCGGGGAGCTGTTTTTT
once | TRBJ2-1 | TRBD2 | TRBV6-5 | CASSILADNEQFF | TGTGCCAGCAGTATTCTAGCGGACAATGAGCAGTTCTTC
- | TRBJ1-1 | - | TRBV29-1 | CSVEGDIMNTEAFF | TGCAGCGTTGAAGGGGACATCATGAACACTGAAGCTTTCTTT
- | TRBJ1-1 | - | TRBV19 | CASSINVQGTEAFF | TGTGCCAGTAGTATAAACGTGCAGGGCACTGAAGCTTTCTTT
- | TRBJ2-1 | TRBD2 | TRBV24-1 | CAASTSGSSGEQFF | TGTGCCGCGTCGACTAGCGGGAGCTCCGGTGAGCAGTTCTTC
- | TRBJ1-1 | - | TRBV27 | CASSLDGDTEAFF | TGTGCCAGCAGTTTAGACGGGGACACTGAAGCTTTCTTT
- | TRBJ1-5 | - | TRBV28 | CASTIGVQPQHF | TGTGCCAGCACCATCGGAGTCCAGCCCCAGCATTTT
- | TRBJ1-2 | TRBD1 | TRBV27 | CASSADRGSRTSYGYTF | TGTGCCAGCAGCGCGGACAGGGGGTCCCGAACGTCCTATGGCTACACCTTC
- | TRBJ2-3 | - | TRBV9 | CASSFSSTDTQYF | TGTGCCAGCAGCTTCTCTAGCACAGATACGCAGTATTTT
- | TRBJ1-1 | - | TRBV11-3 | CASSFTTNTEAFF | TGTGCCAGCAGTTTTACTACGAACACTGAAGCTTTCTTT
- | TRBJ1-2 | - | TRBV24-1 | CATSDQNYGYTF | TGTGCCACCAGTGACCAAAACTATGGCTACACCTTC
once | TRBJ1-2 | TRBD1 | TRBV18 | CASSPSGTGGNYGYTF | TGTGCCAGCTCACCAAGCGGGACAGGGGGCAACTATGGCTACACCTTC
- | TRBJ2-3 | TRBD2 | TRBV28 | CASSLKAGGSSVTDTQYF | TGTGCCAGCAGTTTGAAAGCGGGAGGGTCCTCGGTCACAGATACGCAGTATTTT
- | TRBJ1-1 | - | TRBV9 | CASSDLRRDTEAFF | TGTGCCAGCAGCGACCTTAGGAGGGACACTGAAGCTTTCTTT
once | TRBJ2-1 | TRBD2 | TRBV29-1 | CSVPGLAGGKNYNEQFF | TGCAGCGTCCCAGGACTAGCGGGAGGGAAAAACTACAATGAGCAGTTCTTC
once | TRBJ2-5 | - | TRBV18 | CASSKGGQETQYF | TGTGCCAGCTCAAAGGGAGGCCAAGAGACCCAGTACTTC
once | TRBJ1-2 | - | TRBV19 | CASRPTVNYGYTF | TGTGCCAGTAGACCGACAGTAAACTATGGCTACACCTTC
- | TRBJ2-3 | - | TRBV5-4 | CASSPDRSTDTQYF | TGTGCCAGCAGCCCTGACAGGAGCACAGATACGCAGTATTTT
- | TRBJ2-3 | TRBD2 | TRBV19 | CASRTSGSTDTQYF | TGTGCCAGTAGGACTAGCGGGAGCACAGATACGCAGTATTTT
- | TRBJ1-4 | - | TRBV28 | CASSGEKLFF | TGTGCCAGCTCCGGGGAAAAACTGTTTTTT
few | TRBJ1-2 | - | TRBV18 | CASSPDGGRGYTF | TGTGCCAGCTCACCAGACGGAGGTCGGGGCTACACCTTC
once | TRBJ1-6 | TRBD1 | TRBV28 | CASSTGGNSPLHF | TGTGCCAGCAGTACAGGGGGTAATTCACCCCTCCACTTT
- | TRBJ2-7 | - | TRBV5-1 | CASSLGGAQSVSEQYF | TGCGCCAGCAGCTTGGGAGGCGCGCAGTCCGTATCGGAACAGTACTTC
- | TRBJ1-1 | - | TRBV6-5 | CASSRQRNTEAFF | TGTGCCAGCAGCCGACAGAGGAACACTGAAGCTTTCTTT
- | TRBJ1-1 | TRBD1 | TRBV27 | CASSSGGGGTEAFF | TGTGCCAGCAGTTCAGGGGGCGGCGGCACTGAAGCTTTCTTT
- | TRBJ1-1 | - | TRBV19 | CASSIWSGVGNTEAFF | TGTGCCAGTAGTATATGGTCAGGGGTTGGGAACACTGAAGCTTTCTTT
- | TRBJ2-7 | - | TRBV27 | CASSFSPYYEQYF | TGTGCCAGCAGTTTTAGCCCCTACTACGAGCAGTACTTC
- | TRBJ2-7 | - | TRBV20-1 | CSASEGSGEQYF | TGCAGTGCTAGTGAGGGGAGCGGGGAGCAGTACTTC
- | TRBJ1-2 | TRBD1 | TRBV27 | CASSSPGQALYGYTF | TGTGCCAGCAGCTCACCTGGACAGGCCCTCTATGGCTACACCTTC
- | TRBJ2-3 | - | TRBV4-1 | CASSQRQIVTDTQYF | TGCGCCAGCAGCCAACGACAGATAGTCACAGATACGCAGTATTTT
- | TRBJ2-4 | - | TRBV7-8 | CASSSFGSGALLAKNIQYF | TGTGCCAGCAGCAGCTTCGGTAGCGGAGCCCTGTTAGCCAAAAACATTCAGTACTTC
- | TRBJ1-5 | - | TRBV19 | CASSMVGGANQPQHF | TGTGCCAGTAGTATGGTAGGAGGGGCGAATCAGCCCCAGCATTTT
- | TRBJ1-3 | - | TRBV7-2 | CASSATTNGVLTNTIYF | TGTGCCAGCAGCGCTACAACAAACGGGGTATTGACAAACACCATATATTTT
once | TRBJ2-1 | TRBD1 | TRBV20-1 | CSADRDDEQFF | TGCAGTGCCGACAGGGACGATGAGCAGTTCTTC
- | TRBJ2-2 | - | TRBV28 | CASSLWKITGYTGELFF | TGTGCCAGCAGTTTATGGAAGATTACAGGGTATACCGGGGAGCTGTTTTTT
- | TRBJ2-3 | TRBD2 | TRBV5-1 | CASSFTAGVEDTQYF | TGCGCCAGCAGCTTTACAGCGGGAGTGGAAGATACGCAGTATTTT
- | TRBJ2-6 | TRBD2 | TRBV4-1 | CASSRGLAGVLSGANVLTF | TGCGCCAGCAGCCGGGGACTAGCGGGAGTTTTATCTGGGGCCAACGTCCTGACTTTC
- | TRBJ1-4 | - | TRBV30 | CAWSPNPAGGKLFF | TGTGCCTGGAGTCCCAACCCAGCGGGGGGAAAACTGTTTTTT
- | TRBJ2-1 | - | TRBV3-1/TRBV3-2 | CASSGIQGPGYNEQFF | TGTGCCAGCAGCGGCATTCAGGGGCCAGGTTACAATGAGCAGTTCTTC
- | TRBJ2-7 | - | TRBV6-5 | CASSSQYEQYF | TGTGCCAGCAGTTCCCAATACGAGCAGTACTTC
- | TRBJ2-7 | TRBD2 | TRBV7-2 | CASSFGVRGFGYEQYF | TGTGCCAGCAGCTTTGGTGTGCGGGGGTTCGGCTACGAGCAGTACTTC
once | TRBJ2-1 | TRBD2 | TRBV2 | CASSEGRLAGVSEQFF | TGTGCCAGCAGTGAAGGTCGCCTAGCGGGGGTGTCTGAGCAGTTCTTC
- | TRBJ1-2 | - | TRBV28 | CASTQVNYGYTF | TGTGCCAGCACCCAGGTGAACTATGGCTACACCTTC
- | TRBJ1-1 | - | TRBV3-1/TRBV3-2 | CASSHTDRNTEAFF | TGTGCCAGCAGCCATACGGACAGGAACACTGAAGCTTTCTTT
once | TRBJ1-4 | TRBD1 | TRBV28 | CASSLGQGVSNEKLFF | TGTGCCAGCAGTTTGGGGCAGGGGGTCTCTAATGAAAAACTGTTTTTT
- | TRBJ1-5 | TRBD1 | TRBV19 | CASGQGYSNQPQHF | TGTGCCAGTGGACAGGGGTATAGCAATCAGCCCCAGCATTTT
many | TRBJ2-7 | TRBD1 | TRBV14 | CASSQFMGQESNEQYF | TGTGCCAGCAGCCAATTTATGGGACAGGAGAGTAACGAGCAGTACTTC
- | TRBJ2-1 | - | TRBV7-9 | CASSLALSKNEQFF | TGTGCCAGCAGCTTAGCGCTCAGTAAGAATGAGCAGTTCTTC
- | TRBJ2-3 | TRBD1 | TRBV7-6 | CASSPRQGTGDTQYF | TGTGCCAGCAGCCCACGACAGGGGACCGGAGATACGCAGTATTTT